These T cell receptor beta chains were read from a single sample in a study of T cell changes during pregnancy in multiple sclerosis. Produced via immunoSEQ multiplex PCR; TCRdb's table is partial and in-frame only. This sample has 50,000 or so clones, with 91% found just once. This specimen consisted of peripheral blood, obtained after pregnancy. Receptor source: a female donor in good health, enrolled as a control in a pregnancy study. The CDR3 runs from the conserved cysteine through the conserved F or W. The D gene is left open where the match is weak. Only part of the rows carry a size: once, few, many, or a class if the clone is expanded.

D gene: TRBD2
V gene: TRBV6-5
J gene: TRBJ2-7
clone size: NA
CDR3 protein: CASSYTGTTSYEQYF
CDR3 DNA: TGTGCCAGCAGTTACACCGGGACTACTTCCTACGAGCAGTACTTC

D gene: TRBD1
V gene: TRBV5-5
J gene: TRBJ2-7
clone size: NA
CDR3 protein: CASSNDRGGTYEQYF
CDR3 DNA: TGTGCCAGCAGCAACGACAGGGGGGGAACCTACGAGCAGTACTTC

D gene: TRBD1
V gene: TRBV6-1
J gene: TRBJ1-4
clone size: NA
CDR3 protein: CASSDMGQGVEKLFF
CDR3 DNA: TGTGCCAGCAGTGATATGGGACAGGGGGTTGAAAAACTGTTTTTT

D gene: TRBD2
V gene: TRBV5-1
J gene: TRBJ2-1
clone size: NA
CDR3 protein: CASSPLWSSGRTSDYNEQFF
CDR3 DNA: TGCGCCAGCAGCCCGCTGTGGAGTAGCGGGAGGACCTCGGATTACAATGAGCAGTTCTTC

D gene: TRBD1
V gene: TRBV6-5
J gene: TRBJ1-5
clone size: once
CDR3 protein: CATREGAWLPQHF
CDR3 DNA: TGTGCCACCAGGGAGGGGGCCTGGTTGCCCCAGCATTTT

D gene: NA
V gene: TRBV7-9
J gene: TRBJ2-3
clone size: NA
CDR3 protein: CASRKSGGGSEDTQYF
CDR3 DNA: TGTGCCAGCAGGAAATCGGGGGGCGGATCTGAGGATACGCAGTATTTT

D gene: TRBD1
V gene: TRBV4-1
J gene: TRBJ2-7
clone size: NA
CDR3 protein: CASSQLMGQASYEQYF
CDR3 DNA: TGCGCCAGCAGCCAATTAATGGGACAGGCCTCCTACGAGCAGTACTTC

D gene: TRBD2
V gene: TRBV4-2
J gene: TRBJ2-5
clone size: NA
CDR3 protein: CASSQGSTSGSYTETQYF
CDR3 DNA: TGTGCCAGCAGCCAAGGATCGACTAGCGGTTCCTATACAGAGACCCAGTACTTC

D gene: TRBD1
V gene: TRBV5-8
J gene: TRBJ1-5
clone size: once
CDR3 protein: CASTRNRGVLQPQHF
CDR3 DNA: TGTGCCAGCACCAGGAACAGGGGCGTTTTGCAGCCCCAGCATTTT

D gene: NA
V gene: TRBV15
J gene: TRBJ2-1
clone size: NA
CDR3 protein: CATSTHGTREQFF
CDR3 DNA: TGTGCCACCAGCACGCACGGGACTCGTGAGCAGTTCTTC

D gene: NA
V gene: TRBV14
J gene: TRBJ1-1
clone size: NA
CDR3 protein: CASSTTLAAEAFF
CDR3 DNA: TGTGCCAGCAGCACTACCTTAGCGGCTGAAGCTTTCTTT

D gene: TRBD2
V gene: TRBV7-2
J gene: TRBJ2-3
clone size: NA
CDR3 protein: CASSPFRGGVVLDTQYF
CDR3 DNA: TGTGCCAGCAGCCCATTTCGGGGGGGGGTCGTCCTAGATACGCAGTATTTT

D gene: NA
V gene: TRBV18
J gene: TRBJ2-3
clone size: NA
CDR3 protein: CASSPDLGGADTQYF
CDR3 DNA: TGTGCCAGCTCTCCCGACTTAGGAGGCGCAGATACGCAGTATTTT

D gene: TRBD1
V gene: TRBV7-9
J gene: TRBJ1-2
clone size: few
CDR3 protein: CASSLAGQVNYGYTF
CDR3 DNA: TGTGCCAGCAGCTTAGCGGGACAGGTGAACTATGGCTACACCTTC

D gene: TRBD1
V gene: TRBV5-6
J gene: TRBJ1-1
clone size: NA
CDR3 protein: CASSRHGQGGTEAFF
CDR3 DNA: TGTGCCAGCAGCCGACACGGACAGGGTGGCACTGAAGCTTTCTTT

D gene: NA
V gene: TRBV28
J gene: TRBJ1-1
clone size: NA
CDR3 protein: CASTLDWRNTEAFF
CDR3 DNA: TGTGCCAGCACCTTGGACTGGAGGAACACTGAAGCTTTCTTT

D gene: TRBD2
V gene: TRBV7-6
J gene: TRBJ2-7
clone size: NA
CDR3 protein: CASSLGEGTSSYEQYF
CDR3 DNA: TGTGCCAGCAGCTTAGGGGAGGGGACGAGCTCCTACGAGCAGTACTTC

D gene: TRBD1
V gene: TRBV27
J gene: TRBJ1-1
clone size: NA
CDR3 protein: CASRPSRQGGAFF
CDR3 DNA: TGTGCCAGCAGACCCTCCCGACAGGGGGGGGCTTTCTTT

D gene: TRBD1
V gene: TRBV7-2
J gene: TRBJ1-2
clone size: NA
CDR3 protein: CASSRRTGARNYGYTF
CDR3 DNA: TGTGCCAGCAGCCGACGGACAGGGGCCAGGAACTATGGCTACACCTTC

D gene: TRBD1
V gene: TRBV19
J gene: TRBJ1-1
clone size: few
CDR3 protein: CASSIGGQGAEAFF
CDR3 DNA: TGTGCCAGTAGTATAGGGGGACAGGGGGCTGAAGCTTTCTTT

D gene: TRBD1
V gene: TRBV7-9
J gene: TRBJ1-4
clone size: NA
CDR3 protein: CASRRGQGNEKLFF
CDR3 DNA: TGTGCCAGCAGACGAGGACAGGGTAATGAAAAACTGTTTTTT

D gene: TRBD1
V gene: TRBV6-1
J gene: TRBJ1-5
clone size: few
CDR3 protein: CASVRTGEQPQHF
CDR3 DNA: TGTGCCAGCGTACGGACAGGGGAACAGCCCCAGCATTTT

D gene: TRBD1
V gene: TRBV5-1
J gene: TRBJ1-2
clone size: once
CDR3 protein: CASSWGTGDGYTF
CDR3 DNA: TGCGCCAGCAGCTGGGGGACAGGGGATGGCTACACCTTC

D gene: TRBD1
V gene: TRBV23-1
J gene: TRBJ2-4
clone size: NA
CDR3 protein: CASSQWNRGAKNIQYF
CDR3 DNA: TGCGCCAGCAGTCAATGGAACAGGGGAGCCAAAAACATTCAGTACTTC

D gene: NA
V gene: TRBV28
J gene: TRBJ1-2
clone size: NA
CDR3 protein: CASSPPPHYGYTF
CDR3 DNA: TGTGCCAGCAGCCCTCCTCCCCACTATGGCTACACCTTC

D gene: TRBD1
V gene: TRBV7-6
J gene: TRBJ1-4
clone size: NA
CDR3 protein: CASSRRQGTTNEKLFF
CDR3 DNA: TGTGCCAGCAGCCGGAGACAGGGCACAACTAATGAAAAACTGTTTTTT

D gene: TRBD1
V gene: TRBV5-1
J gene: TRBJ1-2
clone size: NA
CDR3 protein: CASSGGTANYGYTF
CDR3 DNA: TGCGCCAGCAGCGGCGGGACAGCTAACTATGGCTACACCTTC

D gene: NA
V gene: TRBV9
J gene: TRBJ2-2
clone size: NA
CDR3 protein: CASSVVGGNTGELFF
CDR3 DNA: TGTGCCAGCAGCGTAGTCGGGGGGAACACCGGGGAGCTGTTTTTT

D gene: NA
V gene: TRBV28
J gene: TRBJ2-3
clone size: NA
CDR3 protein: CASNLGGSTDTQYF
CDR3 DNA: TGTGCCAGCAACCTTGGCGGGAGCACAGATACGCAGTATTTT

D gene: NA
V gene: TRBV7-2
J gene: TRBJ2-1
clone size: once
CDR3 protein: CASSPRALVDEQFF
CDR3 DNA: TGTGCCAGCAGCCCGCGGGCCCTAGTAGATGAGCAGTTCTTC

D gene: NA
V gene: TRBV5-4
J gene: TRBJ1-1
clone size: NA
CDR3 protein: CASSATYLNTEAFF
CDR3 DNA: TGTGCCAGCAGCGCCACTTATTTGAACACTGAAGCTTTCTTT

D gene: NA
V gene: TRBV18
J gene: TRBJ1-4
clone size: NA
CDR3 protein: CASSPQEGRNEKLFF
CDR3 DNA: TGTGCCAGCTCACCACAAGAGGGCAGGAACGAAAAACTGTTTTTT

D gene: NA
V gene: TRBV6-1
J gene: TRBJ1-2
clone size: NA
CDR3 protein: CASSVQGGYGYTF
CDR3 DNA: TGTGCCAGCAGTGTACAGGGTGGCTATGGCTACACCTTC

D gene: TRBD1
V gene: TRBV18
J gene: TRBJ2-3
clone size: NA
CDR3 protein: CASSPPDRFSTDTQYF
CDR3 DNA: TGTGCCAGCTCACCTCCGGACAGGTTCTCCACAGATACGCAGTATTTT

D gene: TRBD1
V gene: TRBV2
J gene: TRBJ1-2
clone size: NA
CDR3 protein: CASRLAGTAYTF
CDR3 DNA: TGTGCCAGCAGGCTCGCCGGGACAGCGTACACCTTC

D gene: NA
V gene: TRBV9
J gene: TRBJ2-3
clone size: NA
CDR3 protein: CASSVVGAGTDTQYF
CDR3 DNA: TGTGCCAGCAGCGTAGTGGGGGCCGGAACAGATACGCAGTATTTT

D gene: NA
V gene: TRBV27
J gene: TRBJ1-2
clone size: NA
CDR3 protein: CASGAPYRVWMGGYTF
CDR3 DNA: TGTGCCAGCGGCGCCCCTTACAGGGTTTGGATGGGTGGCTACACCTTC

D gene: NA
V gene: TRBV6-1
J gene: TRBJ1-2
clone size: once
CDR3 protein: CASIRGNYGYTF
CDR3 DNA: TGTGCCAGCATACGGGGGAACTATGGCTACACCTTC

D gene: TRBD1
V gene: TRBV28
J gene: TRBJ1-2
clone size: NA
CDR3 protein: CASSSSTGVYGYTF
CDR3 DNA: TGTGCCAGCAGTTCGTCAACAGGGGTCTATGGCTACACCTTC

D gene: NA
V gene: TRBV7-9
J gene: TRBJ1-1
clone size: NA
CDR3 protein: CASSFGTELNTEAFF
CDR3 DNA: TGTGCCAGCAGCTTTGGTACAGAATTGAACACTGAAGCTTTCTTT

D gene: TRBD2
V gene: TRBV18
J gene: TRBJ2-3
clone size: NA
CDR3 protein: CASSPQLAGGVTDTQYF
CDR3 DNA: TGTGCCAGCTCACCCCAACTAGCGGGAGGGGTCACAGATACGCAGTATTTT

D gene: TRBD1
V gene: TRBV7-8
J gene: TRBJ2-5
clone size: NA
CDR3 protein: CASSFRGQGETQYF
CDR3 DNA: TGTGCCAGCAGCTTCAGGGGGCAGGGAGAGACCCAGTACTTC

D gene: TRBD1
V gene: TRBV7-6
J gene: TRBJ1-1
clone size: NA
CDR3 protein: CASSLGQGVTEAFF
CDR3 DNA: TGTGCCAGCAGCTTAGGGCAGGGGGTTACTGAAGCTTTCTTT

D gene: NA
V gene: TRBV5-1
J gene: TRBJ2-3
clone size: NA
CDR3 protein: CASSLGGGSTDTQYF
CDR3 DNA: TGCGCCAGCAGCTTGGGAGGCGGTAGCACAGATACGCAGTATTTT

D gene: NA
V gene: TRBV18
J gene: TRBJ2-7
clone size: NA
CDR3 protein: CASSVTAGSSYEQYF
CDR3 DNA: TGTGCCAGCTCAGTTACCGCGGGCAGCTCCTACGAGCAGTACTTC

D gene: NA
V gene: TRBV27
J gene: TRBJ1-4
clone size: NA
CDR3 protein: CASSLSLTKENEKLFF
CDR3 DNA: TGTGCCAGCAGTTTGAGCCTCACCAAGGAGAATGAAAAACTGTTTTTT

D gene: TRBD1
V gene: TRBV6-6
J gene: TRBJ2-7
clone size: NA
CDR3 protein: CASTTVQGGLGEQYF
CDR3 DNA: TGTGCCAGCACCACCGTACAGGGGGGCTTGGGCGAGCAGTACTTC

D gene: NA
V gene: TRBV2
J gene: TRBJ1-2
clone size: NA
CDR3 protein: CASSEEGRGRSPVSGYTF
CDR3 DNA: TGTGCCAGCAGTGAAGAGGGGCGAGGCAGATCCCCTGTAAGTGGCTACACCTTC

D gene: NA
V gene: TRBV19
J gene: TRBJ1-2
clone size: NA
CDR3 protein: CASTYGRSNYGYTF
CDR3 DNA: TGTGCCAGTACTTATGGCAGATCTAACTATGGCTACACCTTC

D gene: NA
V gene: TRBV7-9
J gene: TRBJ2-7
clone size: NA
CDR3 protein: CASSFTSPYSYEQYF
CDR3 DNA: TGTGCCAGCAGCTTCACTAGTCCTTACTCCTACGAGCAGTACTTC

D gene: TRBD1
V gene: TRBV6-5
J gene: TRBJ2-6
clone size: NA
CDR3 protein: CASRMTGYGANVLTF
CDR3 DNA: TGTGCCAGCAGGATGACAGGGTATGGGGCCAACGTCCTGACTTTC

D gene: NA
V gene: TRBV15
J gene: TRBJ1-2
clone size: NA
CDR3 protein: CATSREQIYGYTF
CDR3 DNA: TGTGCCACCAGCAGAGAACAGATCTATGGCTACACCTTC

D gene: TRBD2
V gene: TRBV30
J gene: TRBJ2-5
clone size: NA
CDR3 protein: CAWSVSVLGQGLPEETQYF
CDR3 DNA: TGTGCCTGGAGTGTATCGGTTCTCGGGCAGGGACTACCCGAAGAGACCCAGTACTTC

D gene: NA
V gene: TRBV4-3
J gene: TRBJ1-5
clone size: NA
CDR3 protein: CASSQGVAAIEPQHF
CDR3 DNA: TGCGCCAGCAGCCAAGGGGTGGCGGCGATTGAGCCCCAGCATTTT